The 31 T cell receptor beta chains below come from one sample, sequenced in a study of cytomegalovirus exposure and HLA in healthy donors. Primers for the PCR totalled 60 Vbeta and 13 Jbeta. Some clones are missing from TCRdb's copy, which holds only in-frame ones; the method was immunoSEQ multiplex PCR. The sample includes 150,000 to 190,000 clones, about 68% of them seen just once. What was sequenced was PBMCs. The receptors come from a man between 18 and 35 years old in good health and CMV-seronegative.

The J gene is TRBJ2-2, the V gene TRBV4-1; the match to TRBD2 covers 9 bases. The trim removed 1 base at V and 2 bases at J, leaving 11 bases unmatched. Germline assignment: CDR1 MGHRA and CDR2 YSYEKL. This CDR3 spans 19 amino acids. This CDR3 reads CASSQGISGLAKNTGELFF. CDR3 coding DNA: TGCGCCAGCAGCCAAGGGATTTCCGGACTAGCGAAAAACACCGGGGAGCTGTTTTTT.

The gene calls are TRBV6-5 and TRBJ2-7, with 10 nucleotides matching TRBD2. The CDR3 has 15 amino acids. V was pared by 3 bases and J by 4 bases, with 6 bases of the junction left unmatched. Germline V lookup: CDR1 MNHEY, CDR2 SVGAGI. This chain's CDR3 is CASSYSETSGYEQYF. DNA of the CDR3: TGTGCCAGCAGTTATTCCGAGACTAGCGGGTACGAGCAGTACTTC.

The chain has TRBV7-7 and TRBJ2-7; 9 bases line up with TRBD1. The CDR3 totals 14 residues. The J segment lost 5 bases and the V segment lost 5 bases, leaving 7 bases of the junction unmatched. Germline V gene sequence: CDR1 SSHAT, CDR2 FNYEAQ (reference sequence). As DNA, the CDR3 is TGTGCCAGCAGCCCCGGGACAGGGTGGAACGAGCAGTACTTC. As protein: CASSPGTGWNEQYF.

The chain employs TRBV7-2 and TRBJ2-1; D is perhaps TRBD1 (5 bases). CDR1 and CDR2 (germline): SGHTA, FQGNSA. V was shortened by 4 bases and J by 10 bases, with 14 bases between the two germline ends. This CDR3 comprises 13 residues. The CDR3: CASSSRQLSEQFF. The CDR3 DNA reads TGTGCCAGCAGCTCTCGACAGCTCTCGGAGCAGTTCTTC.

J is TRBJ2-1 and V is TRBV10-2; TRBD2 matches 10 bases. Germline lookup yields CDR1 WSHSY and CDR2 SAAADI. Trimming at V came to 9 bases and at J to 5 bases, leaving 10 bases not matched to a gene. The CDR3 is 15 residues long. The CDR3 DNA reads TGCGCCAGTAACAAGGTAGCGGGAGGCCACAATGAGCAGTTCTTC. This encodes CASNKVAGGHNEQFF.

CDR3 sequence reads: CASSIRTDPNYGYTF. CDR3 bases: TGTGCCAGTAGTATTAGGACAGATCCTAACTATGGCTACACCTTC. The gene calls are TRBV19 and TRBJ1-2; perhaps TRBD1 as D (6 bases). The CDR3 has 15 residues. CDR1 and CDR2 from the germline V gene are LNHDA and SQIVND (reference sequence). V lost 3 bases to trimming and J lost 0 bases, with 11 bases between them.

The chain is built from TRBV28 and TRBJ2-2, with 9 nucleotides matching TRBD2. The CDR3 loop spans 20 amino acids. Per the germline V gene, CDR1 is MDHEN and CDR2 is SYDVKM. V lost 5 bases, J lost 1 base, and 17 bases stayed unmatched. The CDR3 DNA follows: TGTGCCAGCAGTCCTTTCCCCTGGACTAGCGCGCACCGGAACACCGGGGAGCTGTTTTTT. As protein: CASSPFPWTSAHRNTGELFF.

This clone was found a few times. The chain links TRBV5-4 to TRBJ2-7, with D possibly matching TRBD2 (6 bases). CDR3 length: 14 amino acids. V lost 0 bases and J lost 3, with 10 bases in between. Germline V gene lookup returns CDR1 SGHNT and CDR2 YYREEE (reference sequence). The CDR3 DNA sequence: TGTGCCAGCAGCTTGGCGGGAGCTGGCTACGAGCAGTACTTC. Translated: CASSLAGAGYEQYF.

The chain recombines TRBV19 with TRBJ1-2; 9 bases are a match to TRBD1. V dropped 9 bases and J dropped 5; count of bases not matched to a gene: 13. The length of the CDR3 is 15 residues. The germline V gene encodes CDR1 LNHDA and CDR2 SQIVND (reference sequence). Here the CDR3 reads CASNPGQGLAYGYTF. The CDR3, as DNA: TGTGCCAGCAACCCGGGACAGGGACTTGCGTATGGCTACACCTTC.

The V gene is TRBV10-3, the J gene TRBJ2-3, with 14 nucleotides matching TRBD2. V was pared by 6 bases and J by 3 bases, with 2 bases of the junction left unmatched. Germline V gives CDR1 ENHRY, CDR2 SYGVKD. CDR3 length: 15 amino acids. CDR3 amino acids: CAIRGLAGVTDTQYF. The CDR3 region has the DNA TGTGCCATCAGGGGACTAGCGGGAGTGACAGATACGCAGTATTTT.

The chain carries TRBV6-1 and TRBJ2-7, with TRBD1 as a possible D gene (5 bases). The germline V and J ends were trimmed by 0 bases and 3 bases, with 18 bases remaining between them. Per the germline V gene, CDR1 is MNHNS and CDR2 is SASEGT. The CDR3 is 17 amino acids. The CDR3 DNA sequence: TGTGCCAGCAGTGAAGCCTCCTGGCAGGGCCCATTCTACGAGCAGTACTTC. As protein: CASSEASWQGPFYEQYF.

The chain joins TRBV19 to TRBJ1-5; D is undetermined. V was trimmed by 0 bases and J by 3 bases, leaving 6 bases between them. This CDR3 contains 14 residues. In germline, CDR1 is LNHDA, CDR2 SQIVND (reference sequence). CDR3 sequence reads: CASSIEQVNQPQHF. The CDR3 DNA follows: TGTGCCAGTAGTATAGAGCAGGTCAATCAGCCCCAGCATTTT.

The chain joins TRBV5-6 to TRBJ1-2; no reliable D call. Germline V CDR1 and CDR2: SGHDT, YYEEEE. The CDR3 is 16 amino acids. Trimming cost V 4 bases and J 7 bases, with 23 bases left between them. CDR3 loop: CASSHRGRGKEGGYTF. The CDR3 DNA is TGTGCCAGCAGCCATCGGGGAAGAGGGAAGGAGGGTGGCTACACCTTC.

This clone has more than one count but fewer than ten. The rearrangement joins TRBV25-1 to TRBJ1-2, with 7 nucleotides matching TRBD1. V shed 2 bases and J 2 bases; nucleotides not matched to a gene: 8. Germline V gene data show CDR1 as MGHDK and CDR2 as SYGVNS. The CDR3 extends over 16 amino acids. The CDR3: CASSETPDRPNYGYTF. CDR3 nucleotides: TGTGCCAGCAGTGAAACCCCGGACAGGCCCAACTATGGCTACACCTTC.

This chain links TRBV7-9 with TRBJ2-1; 13 bases line up with TRBD2. Per germline, CDR1 SEHNR and CDR2 FQNEAQ (reference sequence). The CDR3 is made up of 15 amino acids. V was clipped by 5 bases and J by 10 bases; unmatched bases: 8. This CDR3 is CASSAPGLAGLEQFF. CDR3 in DNA: TGTGCCAGCAGCGCCCCGGGACTAGCGGGGCTCGAGCAGTTCTTC.

This chain joins TRBV4-3 and TRBJ2-7, with D possibly matching TRBD2 (7 bases). The CDR3 contains 12 residues. Trimming removed 1 base at V and 12 bases at J, with 13 bases between. The germline gives CDR1 LGHNA, CDR2 YSLEER. CDR3 amino acids: CASSQGGGPAYF. The CDR3 region has the DNA TGCGCCAGCAGCCAAGGGGGGGGGCCTGCGTACTTC.

The chain employs TRBV28 and TRBJ2-1; TRBD2 aligns across 12 bases. The V segment lost 6 bases and the J segment 8 bases; nucleotides outside the gene matches: 11. This CDR3 spans 16 amino acids. The germline V gene encodes CDR1 MDHEN and CDR2 SYDVKM. CDR3 DNA sequence: TGTGCCAGCAGACCAACTACTAGCGGGGGGATGGATGAGCAGTTCTTC. Translation gives CASRPTTSGGMDEQFF.

The V and J genes are TRBV6-5 and TRBJ2-1; 7 bases are a match to TRBD2. V was pared by 6 bases and J by 3 bases, with 5 bases of the junction left unmatched. The length of the CDR3 is 14 residues. Germline CDR1 MNHEY, CDR2 SVGAGI. CDR3 DNA sequence: TGTGCCAGCAGCCCCCGGGACTACTACAATGAGCAGTTCTTC. This codes for CASSPRDYYNEQFF.

In nucleotides, the CDR3 is TGCGCCAGCAGCTGGGCCGGGACATCAGCCCGGGGGGTCTCCTACGAGCAGTACTTC. Translation: CASSWAGTSARGVSYEQYF. V usage is TRBV5-1 and J usage is TRBJ2-7; D possibly corresponds to TRBD2 (7 bases). Germline V lookup: CDR1 SGHRS, CDR2 YFSETQ. The CDR3 is made up of 19 amino acids. V shed 3 bases and J shed 0 bases, with 25 bases lying between them.

This chain links TRBV19 with TRBJ1-4; D might be TRBD1 (5 bases). This CDR3 region has 12 residues. Germline-derived CDR1 and CDR2 are LNHDA and SQIVND (reference sequence). V lost 4 bases and J 10 bases, leaving 10 bases between the germline ends. The CDR3 nucleotides are TGTGCCAGTAGTAAGGAGGGGCCAAAACTGTTTTTT. Its protein product is CASSKEGPKLFF.

This rearrangement joins TRBV2 to TRBJ1-2; 7 nucleotides match TRBD1. The junction had 14 bases not matched to a gene; V was cut back by 11 bases and J by 5 bases. The germline gives CDR1 SNHLY, CDR2 FYNNEI. CDR3 size: 14 residues. The CDR3 sequence is CAGHRDREDYGYTF. In DNA, the CDR3 is TGTGCCGGCCACCGGGACAGAGAGGATTATGGCTACACCTTC. The full variable domain, with the rest looked up from reference TRBV2 and TRBJ1-2, is EPEVTQTPSHQVTQMGQEVILRCVPISNHLYFYWYRQILGQKVEFLVSFYNNEISEKSEIFDDQFSVERPDGSNFTLKIRSTKLEDSAMYFCAGHRDREDYGYTFGSGTRLTVV.

The chain carries TRBV4-3 and TRBJ2-6; D is uncertain. V was trimmed by 1 base and J by 0 bases, leaving 4 bases between them. The germline CDR1 and CDR2 sequences are LGHNA and YSLEER. This CDR3 region has 15 residues. The CDR3 loop reads CASSQGLSGANVLTF. The CDR3 coding sequence is TGCGCCAGCAGCCAAGGACTCTCTGGGGCCAACGTCCTGACTTTC.

The chain joins TRBV29-1 to TRBJ2-7; perhaps TRBD1 as D (5 bases). Germline-derived CDR1 and CDR2 are SQVTM and ANQGSEA. V dropped 4 bases and J dropped 0 bases, with 10 bases sitting between them. The CDR3 is 13 residues long. CDR3 protein: CSVVWTTSYEQYF. In nucleotides, the CDR3 is TGCAGCGTTGTGTGGACAACCTCCTACGAGCAGTACTTC.

The gene calls are TRBV28 and TRBJ2-7, with D perhaps TRBD1 (6 bases). Germline CDR1 MDHEN, CDR2 SYDVKM. V lost 4 bases to trimming and J lost 0 bases, with 10 bases between them. This CDR3 spans 14 amino acids. CDR3 DNA sequence: TGTGCCAGCAGTTGGGGGCTATCCTCCTACGAGCAGTACTTC. Its protein is CASSWGLSSYEQYF.

The chain has TRBV9 and TRBJ2-5; perhaps TRBD2 as D (5 bases). The V gene lost 3 bases and the J gene lost 5 bases, with 8 bases spanning the gap. The germline V gene has CDR1 SGDLS and CDR2 YYNGEE. The CDR3 consists of 12 residues. The CDR3 DNA follows: TGTGCCAGCAGCGGGAGGACGGAGACCCAGTACTTC. Amino acids: CASSGRTETQYF.

This clone was counted a single time. This rearrangement joins TRBV13 to TRBJ2-3; no reliable D call. The germline CDR1 and CDR2 sequences are PRHDT and FYEKMQ (reference sequence). Trimming shortened V by 4 bases and J by 2 bases, and 10 bases separated the two germline ends. The CDR3 runs to 14 residues. As DNA, the CDR3 is TGTGCCAGCAGCTCCCCCGTCTCCACAGATACGCAGTATTTT. Translating it yields CASSSPVSTDTQYF.

Concerning this clone itself: Compared with germline, one end of the junction differs, possibly owing to a read error. V usage is TRBV7-9 and J usage is TRBJ2-7, with 7 bases fitting TRBD2. CDR3 length: 16 residues. From germline, CDR1 is SEHNR and CDR2 FQNEAQ (reference sequence). CDR3 coding DNA: TGTTCCAGCAGCCCAAGACCAGCGGGACCTCACTACGAGCAGTACTTC. The encoded protein is CSSSPRPAGPHYEQYF.

CDR3 residues: CASSYSRGGTEAFF. The CDR3 coding sequence is TGTGCCAGCAGTTACTCGAGAGGGGGCACTGAAGCTTTCTTT. The V call is TRBV6-5, the J call TRBJ1-1; D may be TRBD1 (6 bases). In germline, CDR1 is MNHEY, CDR2 SVGAGI. This CDR3 is 14 amino acids long. The V end was cut by 0 bases, the J end by 4 bases, with 9 bases between.

This clone has a single count. The chain couples TRBV2 to TRBJ1-5, with a possible D match to TRBD1 (6 bases). The germline V gene has CDR1 SNHLY and CDR2 FYNNEI. The CDR3 runs to 14 residues. V lost 5 bases, J lost 1 base, and 9 bases lay in between. The CDR3 DNA follows: TGTGCCAGCAGTACCGGACAGAGCAATCAGCCCCAGCATTTT. This gives the protein CASSTGQSNQPQHF.

This clone was seen a few times. V is TRBV21-1 and J is TRBJ2-7; TRBD2, the table's D call, lacks a check against the DNA. TRBV21-1 is a pseudogene. There are 9 residues in the CDR3. CDR3 amino acids: CASSRREYF. The CDR3 DNA sequence: TGTGCCAGCAGCCGCCGGGAATACTTC.

As to this clone: The conserved phenylalanine or tryptophan is not found at the CDR3 terminus, so this likely reflects a read error. The chain is built from TRBV4-3 and TRBJ2-7; unclear D gene. This CDR3 has 17 residues. The germline V gene encodes CDR1 LGHNA and CDR2 YSLEER. V dropped 0 bases and J dropped 4 bases, with 19 bases sitting between them. CDR3 sequence reads: CASSQDWINEAWYEQYL. DNA of the CDR3: TGCGCCAGCAGCCAAGATTGGATAAATGAGGCGTGGTACGAGCAGTACCTC.